The present T cell receptor (beta chain) was sequenced within a study of blood T cell repertoires in COVID-19. Trimming at V came to 2 bases and at J to 3 bases, leaving 4 bases not matched to a gene. The CDR3 consists of 14 residues. Germline V lookup: CDR1 SNHLY, CDR2 FYNNEI. Methods used by the authors: Estimates of nucleated cell counts were drawn from the amplification of reference gene primers. Some clones are missing from TCRdb's copy, which holds only in-frame ones; the method was immunoSEQ multiplex PCR. For V, J and clone size, that table is used; D and trimming come from the DNA. The data contain over 350,000 clones, approximately 87% of them singletons. Cohorts were based on clinical histories the participants reported.

The chain combines TRBV2 with TRBJ2-7; 7 bases line up with TRBD1. This receptor was identified in a woman between 50 and 59 years old who had recovered from COVID-19. The sample was PBMCs or T cells enriched from blood (not recorded which). DNA for the CDR3: TGTGCCAGCAGTGAACGGACAGGATTCTACGAGCAGTACTTC. Protein sequence: CASSERTGFYEQYF.